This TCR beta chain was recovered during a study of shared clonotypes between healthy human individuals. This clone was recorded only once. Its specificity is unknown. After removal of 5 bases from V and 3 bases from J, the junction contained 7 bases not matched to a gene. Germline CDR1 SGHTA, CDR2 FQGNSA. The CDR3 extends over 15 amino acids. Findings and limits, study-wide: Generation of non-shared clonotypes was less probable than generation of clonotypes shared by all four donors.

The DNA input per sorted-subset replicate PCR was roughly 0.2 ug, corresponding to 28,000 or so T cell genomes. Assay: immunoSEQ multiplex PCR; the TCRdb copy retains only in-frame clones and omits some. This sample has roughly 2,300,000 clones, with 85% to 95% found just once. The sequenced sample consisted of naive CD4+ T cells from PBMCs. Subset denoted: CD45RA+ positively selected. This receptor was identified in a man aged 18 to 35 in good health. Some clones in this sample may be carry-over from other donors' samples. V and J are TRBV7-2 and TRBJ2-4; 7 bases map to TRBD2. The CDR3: CASSPSPSGKNIQYF. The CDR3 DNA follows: TGTGCCAGCAGCCCATCCCCTAGCGGCAAAAACATTCAGTACTTC. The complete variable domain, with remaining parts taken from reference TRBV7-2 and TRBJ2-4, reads GAGVSQSPSNKVTEKGKDVELRCDPISGHTALYWYRQSLGQGLEFLIYFQGNSAPDKSGLPSDRFSAERTGGSVSTLTIQRTQQEDSAVYLCASSPSPSGKNIQYFGAGTRLSVL.